The rows below give T cell receptor beta chains drawn from one sample of a study of T cell responses to AZD1222 COVID-19 vaccine. Clones were sequenced by immunoSEQ multiplex PCR, and TCRdb holds only the in-frame ones, with some missing. The sample has nearly 35,000 clones; around 84% are singletons. Here the sequenced sample was peripheral blood, taken 28 days after the second AZD1222 dose. These receptors were collected from an adult who received the AZD1222 COVID-19 vaccine. Each CDR3 is given with its conserved first and last residue. A D gene is named only where the DNA matches it firmly. The listing skips clone size in some rows; elsewhere it reads once, few, many or a size class.

>15|-|TRBJ2-1|TRBV7-8|TRBD1
TGTGCCAGCAGTCTCCGGGACAGGGTATACAATGAGCAGTTCTTC
CASSLRDRVYNEQFF
>13|-|TRBJ1-1|TRBV6-5|-
TGTGCCAGCATCGACTCCGCGGGGCGGGTCGCTTTCTTT
CASIDSAGRVAFF
>12|-|TRBJ2-5|TRBV2|-
TGTGCCAGCGGGCAGAGTCAAGAGACCCAGTACTTC
CASGQSQETQYF
>14|once|TRBJ1-2|TRBV5-4|TRBD1
TGTGCCAGCAGCTTTACAGGGGGGACCTATGGCTACACCTTC
CASSFTGGTYGYTF
>14|-|TRBJ2-2|TRBV3-1/TRBV3-2|-
TGTGCCAGCAGCCCGTCACGGATCCCCGGGGAGCTGTTTTTT
CASSPSRIPGELFF
>15|few|TRBJ2-5|TRBV14|-
TGTGCCAGCAGCCAAGTAGGGTTTATCCAAGAGACCCAGTACTTC
CASSQVGFIQETQYF
>17|-|TRBJ2-1|TRBV6-2/TRBV6-3|-
TGTGCCAGCAGTTACACCCTTGGCGGGACCCCCTACAATGAGCAGTTCTTC
CASSYTLGGTPYNEQFF
>18|-|TRBJ2-3|TRBV5-8|TRBD2
TGTGCCAGCAGCTTGGCCCTTGGACTAGCGGATACCACAGATACGCAGTATTTT
CASSLALGLADTTDTQYF
>15|-|TRBJ1-1|TRBV5-1|-
TGCGCCAGCAGCCCGGGGGGGTGGATGAACACTGAAGCTTTCTTT
CASSPGGWMNTEAFF
>16|-|TRBJ2-7|TRBV27|TRBD2
TGTGCCAGCAGTTTATCAGGGGCCAGCGGGAGGTACGAGCAGTACTTC
CASSLSGASGRYEQYF
>19|-|TRBJ2-2|TRBV11-2|TRBD2
TGTGCCAGCAGCTTAGGGGGTTTTAGCGGGCGGAGATCTGCCGGGGAGCTGTTTTTT
CASSLGGFSGRRSAGELFF
>17|once|TRBJ2-3|TRBV11-2|TRBD2
TGTGCCAGCAGCCAACGGACTAGCGGACAAGGCACAGATACGCAGTATTTT
CASSQRTSGQGTDTQYF
>16|-|TRBJ2-1|TRBV3-1/TRBV3-2|TRBD2
TGTGCCAGCAGCCAAGATTCGGGAGGGCCTCACAATGAGCAGTTCTTC
CASSQDSGGPHNEQFF
>14|-|TRBJ2-5|TRBV28|-
TGTGCCAGCAGTTTAGCCGGGACAATCGAGACCCAGTACTTC
CASSLAGTIETQYF
>15|-|TRBJ2-5|TRBV5-1|-
TGCGCCAGCAGATCGAGTGGGCAACCCCAAGAGACCCAGTACTTC
CASRSSGQPQETQYF
>14|-|TRBJ1-6|TRBV6-5|-
TGTGCCAGTTCCACAGGAAACTATAATTCACCCCTCCACTTT
CASSTGNYNSPLHF
>13|-|TRBJ2-5|TRBV11-3|TRBD2
TGTGCCAGCAGCAGAATAGCGGGGACGACCCAGTACTTC
CASSRIAGTTQYF
>15|-|TRBJ2-1|TRBV3-1/TRBV3-2|-
TGTGCCAGCAGCCAAGATGGACCAGGGCCCAATGAGCAGTTCTTC
CASSQDGPGPNEQFF
>18|-|TRBJ1-5|TRBV28|TRBD1
TGTGCCAGCAGTTTATTGGTCTGGGACAGGGGGGGTGTTCAGCCCCAGCATTTT
CASSLLVWDRGGVQPQHF
>13|-|TRBJ1-4|TRBV5-1|-
TGCGCCAGCAGCGCTAATTCGGGAGAAAAACTGTTTTTT
CASSANSGEKLFF
>14|-|TRBJ1-1|TRBV2|TRBD1
TGTGCCAGCAGGGACGACAGGGTGAACACTGAAGCTTTCTTT
CASRDDRVNTEAFF
>15|-|TRBJ2-2|TRBV27|TRBD1
TGTGCCAGCAGTTTATCCAGGGGGCGGGTCGGGGAGCTGTTTTTT
CASSLSRGRVGELFF
>15|-|TRBJ2-7|TRBV6-2/TRBV6-3|TRBD1
TGTGCCAGCAGTGACCCCGGGACAGTAACCTACGAGCAGTACTTC
CASSDPGTVTYEQYF
>15|-|TRBJ2-5|TRBV6-1|TRBD2
TGTGCCAGCAGTGATCATAGGACTAGTGGAGAGACCCAGTACTTC
CASSDHRTSGETQYF